This TCR beta chain derives from a study of blood T cell repertoires in COVID-19. Turning to the study itself: Samples taken during acute and convalescent COVID-19 were collected in the United States, Italy and Spain. Sources were T cells, B-cell-depleted T cells, or PBMCs; the material itself was cDNA or gDNA.

Authors' data handling: How many nucleated cells were present was estimated from reference gene primer amplification. Sequencing used immunoSEQ multiplex PCR; TCRdb keeps in-frame clones, though not all of them. From that table come the V and J calls and clone size; the DNA was used to work out D and trimming. The table includes approximately 49,000 clones, over 80% detected once. Between the trimmed V and J ends, which lost 3 bases and 0 bases, there was a span of 8 bases. CDR3 length equals 14 residues. Per germline, CDR1 ENHRY and CDR2 SYGVKD. The sequenced sample was peripheral blood. V gene TRBV10-3 combines with J gene TRBJ1-1; possibly TRBD1 for D (6 bases). The sequence was collected from a man aged 50 to 60 with acute or convalescent COVID-19. This CDR3 is CAISEGQMNTEAFF. The CDR3 DNA sequence: TGTGCCATCAGTGAAGGACAGATGAACACTGAAGCTTTCTTT.